One TCR beta chain is described in this entry. The sample comes from a study of OX40 agonist ivuxolimab in advanced cancers. About the research overall: The drug used for patients, ivuxolimab, was an agonistic anti-OX40 (CD134) antibody.

V shed 6 bases and J 6 bases; nucleotides not matched to a gene: 15. There are 17 residues in the CDR3. Germline V CDR1 and CDR2: LGHNT, FRNRAP. The protocol was immunoSEQ multiplex PCR, while the TCRdb copy is restricted to in-frame clones and leaves out a portion. The data show over 20,000 clones, roughly 84% seen once. This specimen consisted of CD4+ or CD8+ T cells sorted from blood, obtained in a trial of the OX40 agonist ivuxolimab. This clonotype was obtained from an adult with an advanced solid tumor such as melanoma, head and neck, liver or kidney cancer. The rearrangement joins TRBV12-5 to TRBJ2-2; 8 positions agree with TRBD1. CDR3: CASGRDRRGFFAGELFF. The CDR3 bases are TGTGCTAGTGGGCGGGACAGGAGGGGTTTCTTTGCCGGGGAGCTGTTTTTT.